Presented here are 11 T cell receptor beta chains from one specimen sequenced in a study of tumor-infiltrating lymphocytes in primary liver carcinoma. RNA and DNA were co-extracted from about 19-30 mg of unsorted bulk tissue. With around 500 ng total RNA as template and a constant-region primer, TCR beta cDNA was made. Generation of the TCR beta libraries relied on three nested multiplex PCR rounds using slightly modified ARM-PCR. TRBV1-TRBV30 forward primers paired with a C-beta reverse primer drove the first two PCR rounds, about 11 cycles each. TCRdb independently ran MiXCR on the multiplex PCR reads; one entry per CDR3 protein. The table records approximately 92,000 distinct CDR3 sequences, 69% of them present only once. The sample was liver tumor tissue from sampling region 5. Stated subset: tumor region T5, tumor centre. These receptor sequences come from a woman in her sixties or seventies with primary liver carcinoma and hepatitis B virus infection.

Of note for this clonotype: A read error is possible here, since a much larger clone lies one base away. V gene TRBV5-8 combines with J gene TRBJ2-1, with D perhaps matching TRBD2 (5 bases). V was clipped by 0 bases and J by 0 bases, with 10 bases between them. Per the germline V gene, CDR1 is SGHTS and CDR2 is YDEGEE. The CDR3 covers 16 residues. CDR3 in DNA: TGTGCCAGCAGCTTGGGATCGGGAAGCTCCTACAATGAGCAGTTCTTC. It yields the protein CASSLGSGSSYNEQFF.

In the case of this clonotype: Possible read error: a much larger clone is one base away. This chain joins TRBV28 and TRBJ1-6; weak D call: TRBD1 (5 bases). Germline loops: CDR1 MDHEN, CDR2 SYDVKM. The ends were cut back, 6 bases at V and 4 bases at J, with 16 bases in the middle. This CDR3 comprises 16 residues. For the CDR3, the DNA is TGTGCCAGCAGCCACAGGACGGACTCTTATAATTCACCCCTCCACTTT. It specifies CASSHRTDSYNSPLHF.

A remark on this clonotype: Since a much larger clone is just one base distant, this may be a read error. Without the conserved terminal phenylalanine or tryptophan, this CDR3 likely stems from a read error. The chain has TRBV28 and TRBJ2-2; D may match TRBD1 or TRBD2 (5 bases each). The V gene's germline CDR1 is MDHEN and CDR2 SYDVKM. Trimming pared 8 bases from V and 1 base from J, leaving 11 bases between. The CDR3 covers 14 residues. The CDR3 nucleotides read TGTGCCAGCCTGGGACGCCTGAACACCGGGGAGCTGTTTCTT. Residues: CASLGRLNTGELFL.

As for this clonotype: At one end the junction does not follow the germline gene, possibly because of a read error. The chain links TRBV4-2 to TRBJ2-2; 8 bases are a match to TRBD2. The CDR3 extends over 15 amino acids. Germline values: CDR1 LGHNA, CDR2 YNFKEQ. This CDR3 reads CASSRGREVIGEMFF. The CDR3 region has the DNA TGTGCCAGCAGTCGAGGGCGGGAGGTAATCGGGGAGATGTTTTTT.

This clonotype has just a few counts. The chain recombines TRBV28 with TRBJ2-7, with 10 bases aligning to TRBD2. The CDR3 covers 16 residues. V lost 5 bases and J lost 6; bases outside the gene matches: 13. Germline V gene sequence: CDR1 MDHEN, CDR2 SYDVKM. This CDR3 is CASSPPTSGARGEQYF. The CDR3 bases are TGTGCCAGCAGTCCCCCCACTAGCGGGGCGAGGGGCGAGCAGTACTTC.

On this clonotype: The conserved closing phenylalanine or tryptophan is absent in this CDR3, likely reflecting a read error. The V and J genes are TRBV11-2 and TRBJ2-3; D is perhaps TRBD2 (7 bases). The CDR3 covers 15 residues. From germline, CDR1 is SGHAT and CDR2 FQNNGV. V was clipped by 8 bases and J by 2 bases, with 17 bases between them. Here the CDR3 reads CASCPPGGPTDTQYL. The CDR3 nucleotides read TGTGCCAGCTGCCCGCCGGGGGGCCCCACAGATACGCAGTATCTT.

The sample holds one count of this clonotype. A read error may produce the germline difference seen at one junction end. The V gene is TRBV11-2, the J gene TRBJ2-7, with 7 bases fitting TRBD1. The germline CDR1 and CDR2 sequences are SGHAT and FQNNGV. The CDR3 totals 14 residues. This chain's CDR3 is CASSVTGDSYEHYF. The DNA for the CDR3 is TGTGCCAGCAGCGTAACAGGGGATAGCTACGAGCATTACTTC.

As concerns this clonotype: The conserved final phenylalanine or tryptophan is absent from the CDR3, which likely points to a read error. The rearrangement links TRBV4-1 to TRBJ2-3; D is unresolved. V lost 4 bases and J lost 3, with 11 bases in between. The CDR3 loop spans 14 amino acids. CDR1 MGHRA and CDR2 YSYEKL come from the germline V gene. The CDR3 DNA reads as TGCGCCAGCAGCCGGACGGTCGGAACAGATACGCAGTATCTT. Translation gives CASSRTVGTDTQYL.

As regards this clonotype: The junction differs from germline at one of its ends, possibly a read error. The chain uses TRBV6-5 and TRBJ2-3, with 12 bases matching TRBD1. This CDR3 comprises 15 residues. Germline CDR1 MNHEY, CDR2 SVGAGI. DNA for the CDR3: TGTGCCGGCAGTTTTGGGACAGGGGGCGCAGATACGCAGTGTTTT. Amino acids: CAGSFGTGGADTQCF.

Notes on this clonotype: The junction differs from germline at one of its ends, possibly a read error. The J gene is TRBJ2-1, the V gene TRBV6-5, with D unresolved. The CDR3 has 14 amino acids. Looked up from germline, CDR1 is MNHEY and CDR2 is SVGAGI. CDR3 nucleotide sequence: TGTGCCAGCAGCTCACAGAGGATGAACAATGAGCAATTCTTC. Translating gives CASSSQRMNNEQFF.

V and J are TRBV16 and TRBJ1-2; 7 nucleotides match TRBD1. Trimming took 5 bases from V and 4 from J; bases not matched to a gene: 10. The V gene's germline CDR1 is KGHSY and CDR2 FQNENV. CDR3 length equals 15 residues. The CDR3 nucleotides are TGTGCCAGCAGCGTAACGACTCAGGGGGGCTATGGCTACACCTTC. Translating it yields CASSVTTQGGYGYTF.